This TCR beta chain stems from a study of blood T cell repertoires in COVID-19. Study in general: T cells, B-cell-depleted T cells, or PBMCs provided the cDNA or gDNA that served as material.

Cohort assignment relied on participant-reported clinical history. With 4 bases removed from V and 2 bases from J, the gap between germline ends came to 10 bases. The CDR3 sequence is 15 residues long. Looked up from germline, CDR1 is SGHKS and CDR2 is YYEKEE (reference sequence). Some clones are missing from TCRdb's copy, which holds only in-frame ones; the method was immunoSEQ multiplex PCR. The sample consists of around 170,000 clones, around 80% of them appearing once. The rearrangement links TRBV5-5 to TRBJ2-6; D is ambiguous. Sequencing was done on a sample of PBMCs or T cells enriched from blood (not recorded which). This TCR was sampled from a man aged 50 to 59 who had recovered from COVID-19. This CDR3 reads CASSIQATGANVLTF. The CDR3 bases are TGTGCCAGCAGCATTCAGGCCACTGGGGCCAACGTCCTGACTTTC.